This T cell receptor (beta chain) was recorded in a study of identical twins. Study-wide results and limits: Zero-insertion analyses might be partly confounded by invariant T cells like MAIT and iNKT. In monozygotic twins, models underestimated the sharing of out-of-frame TCR alpha.

This clonotype was found many times. What it binds is unknown. Each CDR3 protein is one row after TCRdb ran MiXCR on the 5' RACE reads. The profile covers about 240,000 distinct CDR3 sequences, with about 10% appearing a single time and 9% to 10% taken by the ten largest. V shed 2 bases, J shed 8 bases, and the junction held 7 bases outside the gene matches. Germline CDR1 is SGHKS and CDR2 is YYEKEE (reference sequence). CDR3 length equals 14 residues. Source material: memory T cells sorted from blood. This sequence joins TRBV5-5 and TRBJ1-1, with TRBD1 matching over 9 bases. This sequence was found in a man between 50 and 59 years old in good health. CDR3: CASSFTGGAVEAFF. CDR3 sequence (DNA): TGTGCCAGCAGCTTCACAGGGGGCGCGGTCGAAGCTTTCTTT.